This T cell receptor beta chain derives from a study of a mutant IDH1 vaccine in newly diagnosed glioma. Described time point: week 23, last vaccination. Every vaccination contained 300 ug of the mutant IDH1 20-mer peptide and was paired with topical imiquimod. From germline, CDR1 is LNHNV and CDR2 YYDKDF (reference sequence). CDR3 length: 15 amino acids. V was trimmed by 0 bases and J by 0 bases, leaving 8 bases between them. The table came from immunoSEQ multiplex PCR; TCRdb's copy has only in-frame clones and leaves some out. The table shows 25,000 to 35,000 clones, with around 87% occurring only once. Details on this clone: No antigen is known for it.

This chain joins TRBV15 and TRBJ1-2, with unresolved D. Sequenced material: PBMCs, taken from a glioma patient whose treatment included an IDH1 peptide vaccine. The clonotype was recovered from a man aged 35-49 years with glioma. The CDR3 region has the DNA TGTGCCACCAGCAGAGAAAAGATTTCTAACTATGGCTACACCTTC. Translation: CATSREKISNYGYTF.